The source of this T cell receptor beta chain is a study of blood T cell repertoires in COVID-19. In the study overall: T cells, B-cell-depleted T cells, or PBMCs provided the cDNA or gDNA that served as material.

This table comes from immunoSEQ multiplex PCR, and its TCRdb copy is limited to in-frame clones, with some not included. The sample shows 150,000 to 200,000 clones, around 90% of them seen only once. The V end lost 8 bases, the J end lost 7 bases, and 14 bases lay between the germline ends. In germline, CDR1 is LGHDT, CDR2 YNNKEL (reference sequence). This CDR3 comprises 12 residues. The rearrangement links TRBV3-1 (or the pseudogene TRBV3-2) to TRBJ2-5; D is undetermined. The source of this sequence is a woman in her late teens or twenties who had recovered from COVID-19. The sample comprised PBMCs or T cells enriched from blood (not recorded which). The DNA of the CDR3 is TGTGCCAGCTTAGACGCCTCGGGGACCCAGTACTTC. Translated, it gives CASLDASGTQYF.